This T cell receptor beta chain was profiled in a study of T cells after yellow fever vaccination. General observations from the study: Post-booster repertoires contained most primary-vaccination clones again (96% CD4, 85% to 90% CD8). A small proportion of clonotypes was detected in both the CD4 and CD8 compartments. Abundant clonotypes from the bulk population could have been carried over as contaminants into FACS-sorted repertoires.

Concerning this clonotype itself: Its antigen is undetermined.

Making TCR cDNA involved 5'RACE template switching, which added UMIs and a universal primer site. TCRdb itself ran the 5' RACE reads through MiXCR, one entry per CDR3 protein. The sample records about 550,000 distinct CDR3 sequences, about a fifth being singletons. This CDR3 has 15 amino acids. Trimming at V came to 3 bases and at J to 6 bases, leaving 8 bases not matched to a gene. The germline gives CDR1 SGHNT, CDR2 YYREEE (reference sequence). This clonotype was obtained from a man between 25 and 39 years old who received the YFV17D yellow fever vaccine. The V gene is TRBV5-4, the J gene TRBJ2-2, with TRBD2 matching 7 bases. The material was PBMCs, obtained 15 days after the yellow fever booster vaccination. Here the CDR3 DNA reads TGTGCCAGCAGCTCGATAGGCGGGAGTTCCGGGGAGCTGTTTTTT. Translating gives CASSSIGGSSGELFF.